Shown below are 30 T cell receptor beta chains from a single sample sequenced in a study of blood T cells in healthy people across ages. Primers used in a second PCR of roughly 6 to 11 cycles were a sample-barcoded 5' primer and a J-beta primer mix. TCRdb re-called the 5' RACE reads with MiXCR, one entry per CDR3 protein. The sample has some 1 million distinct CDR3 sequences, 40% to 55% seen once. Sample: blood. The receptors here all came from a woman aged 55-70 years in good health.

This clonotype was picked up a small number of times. The CDR3 sequence: CASSLRGQGVVGTRYF. In DNA, the CDR3 is TGTGCCAGCAGCCTGAGGGGACAGGGTGTTGTAGGCACAAGGTACTTC. This chain joins TRBV27 and TRBJ2-7; 9 positions match TRBD1. In germline, CDR1 is MNHEY, CDR2 SMNVEV (reference sequence). V shed 6 bases and J 12 bases; nucleotides not matched to a gene: 21. The CDR3 contains 16 residues.

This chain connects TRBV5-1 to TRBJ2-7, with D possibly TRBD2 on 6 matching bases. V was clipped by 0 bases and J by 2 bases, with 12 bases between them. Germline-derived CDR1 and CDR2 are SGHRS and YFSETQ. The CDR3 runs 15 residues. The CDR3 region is CASSLGPAGPYEQYF. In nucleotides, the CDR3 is TGCGCCAGCAGCTTGGGACCAGCGGGCCCCTACGAGCAGTACTTC.

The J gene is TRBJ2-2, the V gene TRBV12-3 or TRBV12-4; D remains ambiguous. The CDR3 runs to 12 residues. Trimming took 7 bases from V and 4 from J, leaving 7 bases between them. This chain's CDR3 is CASTLFTGELFF. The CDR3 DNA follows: TGTGCCAGCACTCTATTCACCGGGGAGCTGTTTTTT.

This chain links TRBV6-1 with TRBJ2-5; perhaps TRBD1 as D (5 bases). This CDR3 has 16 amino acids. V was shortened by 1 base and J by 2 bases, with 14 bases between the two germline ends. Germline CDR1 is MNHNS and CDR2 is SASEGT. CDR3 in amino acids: CASSEGSDTMQETQYF. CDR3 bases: TGTGCCAGCAGTGAAGGTTCGGACACCATGCAAGAGACCCAGTACTTC.

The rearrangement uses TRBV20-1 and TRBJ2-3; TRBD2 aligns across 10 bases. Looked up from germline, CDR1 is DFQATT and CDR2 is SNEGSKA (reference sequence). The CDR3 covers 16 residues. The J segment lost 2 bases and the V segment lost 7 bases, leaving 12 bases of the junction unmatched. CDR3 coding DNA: TGCAGTGTTAAAGGGAGGACTAGCGGAGTCACAGATACGCAGTATTTT. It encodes CSVKGRTSGVTDTQYF.

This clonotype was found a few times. The CDR3 DNA sequence: TGTGCCAGCAGTTCCCCGGATAGCGGGAGAGGTGATACGCAGTATTTT. Amino acids: CASSSPDSGRGDTQYF. The genes are TRBV12-3 or TRBV12-4 and TRBJ2-3; 9 bases agree with TRBD2. The CDR3 length is 16 residues. Trimming removed 4 bases from V and 6 bases from J; junction bases left unmatched: 11.

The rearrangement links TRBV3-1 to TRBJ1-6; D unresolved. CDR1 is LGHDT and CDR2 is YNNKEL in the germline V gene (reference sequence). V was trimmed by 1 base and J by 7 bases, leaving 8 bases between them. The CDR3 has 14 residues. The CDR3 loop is CASSQVVSNSPLHF. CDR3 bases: TGTGCCAGCAGCCAAGTTGTATCAAATTCACCCCTCCACTTT. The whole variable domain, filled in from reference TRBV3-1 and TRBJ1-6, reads DTAVSQTPKYLVTQMGNDKSIKCEQNLGHDTMYWYKQDSKKFLKIMFSYNNKELIINETVPNRFSPKSPDKAHLNLHINSLELGDSAVYFCASSQVVSNSPLHFGNGTRLTVT.

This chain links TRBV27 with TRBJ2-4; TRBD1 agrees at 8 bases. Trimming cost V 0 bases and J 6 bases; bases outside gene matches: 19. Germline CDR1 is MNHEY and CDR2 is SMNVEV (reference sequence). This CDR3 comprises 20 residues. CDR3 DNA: TGTGCCAGCAGTTTATCGAGAGGTGGGGGTCAGGGGGCCCCGAGAAACATTCAGTACTTC. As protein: CASSLSRGGGQGAPRNIQYF.

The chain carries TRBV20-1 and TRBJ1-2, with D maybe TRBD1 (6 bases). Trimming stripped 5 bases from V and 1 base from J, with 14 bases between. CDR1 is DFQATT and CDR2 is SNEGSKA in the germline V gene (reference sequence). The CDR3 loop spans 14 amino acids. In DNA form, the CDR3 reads TGCAGTGCTGCCCCGGGACACAATAACTATGGCTACACCTTC. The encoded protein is CSAAPGHNNYGYTF.

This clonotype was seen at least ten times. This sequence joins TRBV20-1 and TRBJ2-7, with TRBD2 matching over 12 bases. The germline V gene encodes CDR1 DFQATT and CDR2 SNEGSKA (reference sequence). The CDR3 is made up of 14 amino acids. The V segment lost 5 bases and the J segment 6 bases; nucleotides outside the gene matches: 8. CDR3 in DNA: TGCAGTGCTTCAAGACTAGCGGGAGTCTCCGAGCAGTACTTC. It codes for CSASRLAGVSEQYF.

CDR3 sequence: CASSQGGGRAQPQHF. DNA of the CDR3: TGTGCCAGCAGCCAAGGAGGGGGAAGGGCTCAGCCCCAGCATTTT. The genes are TRBV3-1 and TRBJ1-5, with D possibly being TRBD1 (6 bases). Germline assignment: CDR1 LGHDT and CDR2 YNNKEL (reference sequence). This CDR3 contains 15 residues. Trimming took 1 base from V and 6 from J, leaving 13 bases between them.

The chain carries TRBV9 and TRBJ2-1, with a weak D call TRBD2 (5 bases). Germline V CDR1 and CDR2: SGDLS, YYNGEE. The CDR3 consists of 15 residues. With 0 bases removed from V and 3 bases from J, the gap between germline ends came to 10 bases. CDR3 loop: CASSVDVGVYNEQFF. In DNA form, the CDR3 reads TGTGCCAGCAGCGTAGACGTCGGGGTCTACAATGAGCAGTTCTTC. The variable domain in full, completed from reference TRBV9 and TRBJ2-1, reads DSGVTQTPKHLITATGQRVTLRCSPRSGDLSVYWYQQSLDQGLQFLIQYYNGEERAKGNILERFSAQQFPDLHSELNLSSLELGDSALYFCASSVDVGVYNEQFFGPGTRLTVL.

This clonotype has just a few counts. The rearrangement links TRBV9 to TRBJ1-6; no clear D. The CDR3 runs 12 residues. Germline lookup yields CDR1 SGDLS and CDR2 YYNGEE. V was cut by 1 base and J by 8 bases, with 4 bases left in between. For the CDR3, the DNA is TGTGCCAGCAGCGTATCGGATTCACCCCTCCACTTT. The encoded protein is CASSVSDSPLHF.

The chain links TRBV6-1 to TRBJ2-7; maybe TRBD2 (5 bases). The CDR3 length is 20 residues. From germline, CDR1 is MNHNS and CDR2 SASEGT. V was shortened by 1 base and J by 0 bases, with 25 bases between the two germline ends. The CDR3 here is CASSEVSTGLSNLISYEQYF. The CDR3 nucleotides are TGTGCCAGCAGTGAAGTAAGTACGGGGTTGTCGAATCTGATCTCCTACGAGCAGTACTTC.

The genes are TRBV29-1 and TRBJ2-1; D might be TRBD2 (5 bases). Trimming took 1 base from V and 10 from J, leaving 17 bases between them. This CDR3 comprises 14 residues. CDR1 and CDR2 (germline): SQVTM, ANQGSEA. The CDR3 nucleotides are TGCAGCGTTGAAGGGGCCCTAGCTTGGAAGGAGCAGTTCTTC. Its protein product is CSVEGALAWKEQFF.

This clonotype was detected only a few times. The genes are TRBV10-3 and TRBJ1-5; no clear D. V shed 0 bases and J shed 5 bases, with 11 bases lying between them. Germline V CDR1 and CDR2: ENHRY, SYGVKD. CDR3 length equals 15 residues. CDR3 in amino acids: CAISESANSYQPQHF. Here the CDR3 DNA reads TGTGCCATCAGTGAGTCAGCGAACAGTTATCAGCCCCAGCATTTT.

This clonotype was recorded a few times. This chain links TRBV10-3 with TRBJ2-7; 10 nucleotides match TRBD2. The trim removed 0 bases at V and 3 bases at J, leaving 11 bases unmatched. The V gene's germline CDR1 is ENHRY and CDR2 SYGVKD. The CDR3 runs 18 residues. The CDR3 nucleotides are TGTGCCATCAGTGAGTCGGGGCTAGCGGGAGATGGGCGCTACGAGCAGTACTTC. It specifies CAISESGLAGDGRYEQYF.

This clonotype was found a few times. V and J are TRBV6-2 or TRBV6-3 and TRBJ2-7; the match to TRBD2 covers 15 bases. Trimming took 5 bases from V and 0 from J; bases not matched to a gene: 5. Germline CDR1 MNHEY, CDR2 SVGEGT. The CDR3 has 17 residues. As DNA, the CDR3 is TGTGCCAGCAGTCGCGCGGGACTAGCGGGAGGCTCCTACGAGCAGTACTTC. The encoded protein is CASSRAGLAGGSYEQYF.

The CDR3 here is CASSYPTGGNTDTQYF. The CDR3 region has the DNA TGTGCCAGCAGTTACCCGACCGGGGGGAACACAGATACGCAGTATTTT. The rearrangement links TRBV28 to TRBJ2-3; 7 bases map to TRBD2. The CDR3 runs 16 residues. V lost 4 bases to trimming and J lost 2 bases; unmatched junction nucleotides: 9. Germline V lookup: CDR1 MDHEN, CDR2 SYDVKM.

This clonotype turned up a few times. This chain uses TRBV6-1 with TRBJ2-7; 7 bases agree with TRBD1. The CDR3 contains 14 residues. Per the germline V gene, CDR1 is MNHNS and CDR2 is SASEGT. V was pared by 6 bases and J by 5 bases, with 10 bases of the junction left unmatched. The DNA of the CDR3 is TGTGCCAGCAGCACGACAGGGCTCGCGCACGAGCAGTACTTC. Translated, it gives CASSTTGLAHEQYF.

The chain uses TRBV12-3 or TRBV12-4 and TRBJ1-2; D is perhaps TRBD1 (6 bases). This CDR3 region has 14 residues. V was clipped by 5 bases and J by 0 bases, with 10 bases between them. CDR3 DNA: TGTGCCAGCAGTACAGGGACCTCTAACTATGGCTACACCTTC. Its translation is CASSTGTSNYGYTF.

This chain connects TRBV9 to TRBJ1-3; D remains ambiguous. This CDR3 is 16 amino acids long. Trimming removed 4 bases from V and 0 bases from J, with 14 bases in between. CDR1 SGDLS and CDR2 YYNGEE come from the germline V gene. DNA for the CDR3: TGTGCCAGCAGCCCCCTGGAACAGAGCTCTGGAAACACCATATATTTT. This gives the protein CASSPLEQSSGNTIYF.

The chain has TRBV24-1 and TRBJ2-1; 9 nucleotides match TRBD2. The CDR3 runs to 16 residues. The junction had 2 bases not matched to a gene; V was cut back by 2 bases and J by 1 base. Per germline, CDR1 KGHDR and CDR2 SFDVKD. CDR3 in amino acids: CATSDSSGMSYNEQFF. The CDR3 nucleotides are TGTGCCACCAGTGATTCTAGCGGGATGTCCTACAATGAGCAGTTCTTC.

This chain's CDR3 is CASSYEANTEAFF. The CDR3 region has the DNA TGTGCCAGCAGTTACGAGGCGAACACTGAAGCTTTCTTT. The chain joins TRBV6-6 to TRBJ1-1, with D hard to call. CDR3 length equals 13 residues. Germline CDR1 and CDR2: MNHNY and SVGAGI (reference sequence). The ends were cut back, 2 bases at V and 1 base at J, with 5 bases in the middle.

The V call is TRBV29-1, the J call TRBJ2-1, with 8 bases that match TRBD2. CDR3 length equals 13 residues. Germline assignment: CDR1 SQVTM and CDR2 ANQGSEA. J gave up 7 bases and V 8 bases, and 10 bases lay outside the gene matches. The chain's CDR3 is CSLSTSGNNEQFF. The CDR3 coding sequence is TGCAGCCTTAGCACTAGCGGAAATAATGAGCAGTTCTTC.

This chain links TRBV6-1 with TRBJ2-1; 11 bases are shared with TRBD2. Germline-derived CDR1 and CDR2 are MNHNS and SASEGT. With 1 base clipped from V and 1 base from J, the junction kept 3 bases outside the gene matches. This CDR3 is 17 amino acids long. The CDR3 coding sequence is TGTGCCAGCAGTGAAGGACGACTAGCGGGATCCTACAATGAGCAGTTCTTC. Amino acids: CASSEGRLAGSYNEQFF.

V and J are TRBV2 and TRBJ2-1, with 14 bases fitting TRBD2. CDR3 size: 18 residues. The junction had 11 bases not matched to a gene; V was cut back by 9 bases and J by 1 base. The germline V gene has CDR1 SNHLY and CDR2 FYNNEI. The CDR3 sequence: CARESGLAGVSSYNEQFF. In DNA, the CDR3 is TGTGCCAGAGAATCGGGACTAGCGGGAGTCAGTTCCTACAATGAGCAGTTCTTC.

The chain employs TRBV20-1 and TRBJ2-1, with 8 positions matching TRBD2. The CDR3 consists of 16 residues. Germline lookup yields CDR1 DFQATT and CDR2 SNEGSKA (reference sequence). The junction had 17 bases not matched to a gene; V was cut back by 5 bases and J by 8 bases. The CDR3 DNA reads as TGCAGTGCTGATCTCACTAGAGCGGGAGTCGAGGATGAGCAGTTCTTC. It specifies CSADLTRAGVEDEQFF.

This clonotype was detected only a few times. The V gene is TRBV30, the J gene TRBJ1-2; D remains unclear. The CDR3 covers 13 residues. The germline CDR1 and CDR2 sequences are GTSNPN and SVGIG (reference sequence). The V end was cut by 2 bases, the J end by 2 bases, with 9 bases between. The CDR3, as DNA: TGTGCCTGGAGTTTGGCAACAAACTATGGCTACACCTTC. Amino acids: CAWSLATNYGYTF.

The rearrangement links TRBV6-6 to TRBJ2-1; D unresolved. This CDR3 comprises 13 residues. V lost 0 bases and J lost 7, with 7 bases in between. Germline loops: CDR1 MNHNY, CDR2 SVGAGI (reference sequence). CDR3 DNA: TGTGCCAGCAGTTACTCTATGGGGAATGAGCAGTTCTTC. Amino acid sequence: CASSYSMGNEQFF.